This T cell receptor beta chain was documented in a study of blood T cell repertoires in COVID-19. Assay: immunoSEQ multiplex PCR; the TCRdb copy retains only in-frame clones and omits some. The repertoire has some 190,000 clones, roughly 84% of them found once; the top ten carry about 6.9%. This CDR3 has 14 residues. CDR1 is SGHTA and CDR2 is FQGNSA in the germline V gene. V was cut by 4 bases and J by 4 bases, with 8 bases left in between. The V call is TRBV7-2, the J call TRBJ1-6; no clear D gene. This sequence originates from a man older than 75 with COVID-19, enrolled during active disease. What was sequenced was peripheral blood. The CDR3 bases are TGTGCCAGCAGCTCCGACGGGTATAATTCACCCCTCCACTTT. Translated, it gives CASSSDGYNSPLHF.